This TCR beta chain was identified during a study of cytomegalovirus exposure and HLA in healthy donors. Per the germline V gene, CDR1 is ENHRY and CDR2 is SYGVKD. The CDR3 runs 11 residues. PCR involved 60 Vbeta and 13 Jbeta primers. Clones were read by immunoSEQ multiplex PCR, and TCRdb kept only the in-frame ones, dropping some. The profile shows fewer than 250,000 clones, 65% to 80% of them singletons. Regarding this clone: Sequence at one end of the junction differs from germline and may be a read error.

The clonotype comes from a man younger than 40 in good health and CMV-seropositive. The sequenced sample was PBMCs. The rearrangement joins TRBV10-3 to TRBJ2-5; TRBD2 aligns across 8 bases. The CDR3 bases are TGTGCCACCGCATCCGGGACTAGGGCCAACTTC. It specifies CATASGTRANF.